This T cell receptor (beta chain) came from a study of cytomegalovirus exposure and HLA in healthy donors. Study information: There were about 86 million unique TCRs (from HLA-typed donors) in an early data release. Overall study findings and caveats: CMV serostatus was the only immune exposure information that was available. A later analysis linked a missense DCLRE1C variant to TCR beta V- and J-gene trimming. Because they were indistinguishable, some V segments, including TRBV6-2 and TRBV6-3, were excluded.

Trimming removed 7 bases from V and 6 bases from J, with 17 bases in between. This CDR3 region has 14 residues. Germline V gene lookup returns CDR1 SGHVS and CDR2 FNYEAQ. With respect to this clone: Its antigen remains unidentified.

PCR primers comprised 60 Vbeta and 13 Jbeta primers. The table came from immunoSEQ multiplex PCR; TCRdb's copy has only in-frame clones and leaves some out. The sample yields roughly 180,000 clones, 78% seen once. The rearrangement joins TRBV7-6 to TRBJ2-3; D possibly corresponds to TRBD2 (5 bases). Sequenced sample: PBMCs. This clonotype originated in a female donor in good health and CMV-seronegative. As DNA, the CDR3 is TGTGCCAGCACTCCAGAAGGACTCTTGGATACGCAGTATTTT. Translating gives CASTPEGLLDTQYF.